Included here is one T cell receptor (beta chain) sequence, with context. Its antigen is as yet unknown. A much larger clone differs by one base, so this may be a read error. Amplification of TCR beta CDR3 regions was performed using RNA transcripts as template. The HTBI primer set served for first-round RT-PCR of the TCR CDR3. TCRdb ran MiXCR on the multiplex PCR reads and lists one entry per CDR3 protein. The sample contains more than 500,000 distinct CDR3 sequences, 12% to 15% of which appear only once. This entry comes from a study of T cells in Graves' hyperthyroidism and ophthalmopathy. Study background: Before any treatment, at initial diagnosis, peripheral blood was collected. Findings of the study overall: In validation, the model predicted ophthalmopathy. These predictions came a median around 5.9 months before onset. Stable hyperthyroidism and ophthalmopathy were separated using 13 V-J signatures.

The patients, who ranged from 18 to 65 in age, presented with newly diagnosed hyperthyroidism lasting under 2 months. Sequenced sample: blood. This sequence was found in a woman aged 40-49 years with Graves' hyperthyroidism.

In nucleotides, the CDR3 is TGTGCCGGCAGCTTACGGAAGACAGGACCTCAGTTCTTC. This gives the protein CAGSLRKTGPQFF. This chain connects TRBV11-2 to TRBJ2-1; D is perhaps TRBD1 (6 bases). This CDR3 has 13 residues. The germline V gene encodes CDR1 SGHAT and CDR2 FQNNGV.